This TCR beta chain was observed in a study of cytomegalovirus exposure and HLA in healthy donors. Study outcomes and limitations: The likely explanation for a cluster of highly shared sequence variants was sequencing artifact. In vitro data verified a few CMV-associated chains as specific for CMV antigens. The study designated roughly 150 TCR beta chains cytomegalovirus-associated.

PCR used 60 Vbeta primers and 13 Jbeta primers. Clones were sequenced by immunoSEQ multiplex PCR, and TCRdb holds only the in-frame ones, with some missing. The sample has some 210,000 clones; approximately 82% are singletons. Comment on this clone: What it recognizes is unknown.

The CDR3 consists of 13 residues. Germline CDR1 and CDR2: GTSNPN and SVGIG (reference sequence). V lost 8 bases and J lost 4; bases outside the gene matches: 5. The TCR originated in a woman between 45 and 65 years old in good health and CMV-seropositive. The chain links TRBV30 to TRBJ2-3; TRBD2 matches 11 bases. Sequenced input: PBMCs. The CDR3 DNA reads TGTGCCCACCTAGCGGGGGGCCCAGATACGCAGTATTTT. This codes for CAHLAGGPDTQYF.